Listed here is a single T cell receptor beta chain. Each diagnosis was grounded in clinical symptoms, serum thyroxine and TRAb, thyroid ultrasound, and orbital computed tomography. At first hyperthyroidism diagnosis, before any ophthalmopathy symptoms, the blood sample was collected. The PBMCs were taken from 10 ml of fresh peripheral blood. The sample originates from a study of T cells in Graves' hyperthyroidism and ophthalmopathy. Amplified TCR beta CDR3 regions came from RNA transcripts. The TCR CDR3 first-round RT-PCR relied on the HTBI primer set. One entry per CDR3 protein, called by TCRdb with MiXCR from the multiplex PCR reads. The sample lists a few hundred thousand distinct CDR3 sequences, approximately 15% seen once, with less than 6% in the top ten. The V gene lost 2 bases and the J gene lost 5 bases, with 10 bases spanning the gap. Germline CDR1 reads MNHEY; CDR2 reads SMNVEV (reference sequence). The CDR3 contains 14 residues.

This clonotype was sampled from a woman in her thirties with Graves' hyperthyroidism that later progressed to Graves' ophthalmopathy. The chain carries TRBV27 and TRBJ1-5; D is uncertain. Material: blood. In DNA, the CDR3 is TGTGCCAGCAGTTTAGGGCAGGATGATCAGCCCCAGCATTTT. This sequence encodes CASSLGQDDQPQHF.